This TCR beta chain was recorded in a study of T cell repertoires in cytomegalovirus infection. Looking at the study overall: Through public TCR beta signatures, both CMV infection and matching HLA type were indicated. Whole-study findings and limits: Identification of carriers of CMV plus the relevant HLA was achieved through cumulative public TCR beta family frequency.

As for this clonotype: The antigen remains undetermined.

CDR3 length: 14 amino acids. With 4 bases removed from V and 2 bases from J, the gap between germline ends came to 11 bases. The V gene's germline CDR1 is MNHEY and CDR2 SVGAGI. One entry per CDR3 protein results from TCRdb running MiXCR on the reads. The table records approximately 110,000 distinct CDR3 sequences, around 28% of them present only once. This TCR derives from a human donor in good health (CMV status not recorded). Some clones in this sample may be carry-over from other donors' samples. V is TRBV6-5 and J is TRBJ1-1; unclear D gene. The specimen comprised CD8+ T cells from cultured PBMCs, sampled from culture after CMV antigen stimulation. CDR3 amino acids: CASSSTVGNTEAFF. In DNA, the CDR3 is TGTGCCAGCAGTTCAACAGTAGGTAACACTGAAGCTTTCTTT.